The 5 T cell receptor beta chains reported below all come from one sample, sequenced in a study of T-cell reconstitution after alpha-beta-depleted transplantation in children. Researchers prepared the TCRbeta library using unique molecular identifiers, the study reports. Via MiXCR, TCRdb re-called the PCR reads, giving one row per CDR3 protein. The sample includes 200,000 to 250,000 distinct CDR3 sequences, 9.5% to 15% of them seen just once. The source material was PBMCs from the stem cell graft donor, sampled from the stem cell graft. Every receptor here comes from a human donor who donated a stem cell graft to a child with acute lymphoblastic leukemia.

This chain links TRBV20-1 with TRBJ2-4, with D possibly matching TRBD2 (5 bases). Per the germline V gene, CDR1 is DFQATT and CDR2 is SNEGSKA (reference sequence). Trimming stripped 0 bases from V and 0 bases from J, with 18 bases between. This CDR3 has 18 amino acids. CDR3 region: CSARDWSGPDLAKNIQYF. CDR3 in DNA: TGCAGTGCTAGAGATTGGAGCGGACCCGACCTAGCCAAAAACATTCAGTACTTC.

This clonotype was counted at least ten times. The rearrangement joins TRBV5-6 to TRBJ2-4, with 7 bases that match TRBD1. V shed 1 base and J 7 bases; nucleotides not matched to a gene: 2. The CDR3 length is 13 residues. CDR1 and CDR2 (germline): SGHDT, YYEEEE. In nucleotides, the CDR3 is TGTGCCAGCAGCTTGTCACAGGGGAACATTCAGTACTTC. Protein: CASSLSQGNIQYF.

In its sample, this clonotype was seen many times. V is TRBV9 and J is TRBJ2-5; 9 nucleotides line up with TRBD1. After removal of 2 bases from V and 3 bases from J, the junction contained 8 bases not matched to a gene. Germline V CDR1 and CDR2: SGDLS, YYNGEE. The CDR3 has 16 residues. The CDR3 DNA sequence: TGTGCCAGCAGCGTTGACTTGGACAGGGGAAAAGAGACCCAGTACTTC. Protein sequence: CASSVDLDRGKETQYF.

There are many counts of this clonotype. The chain recombines TRBV7-2 with TRBJ1-2, with D uncertain. V lost 2 bases and J 0 bases, leaving 4 bases between the germline ends. From germline, CDR1 is SGHTA and CDR2 FQGNSA. The CDR3 is 13 amino acids. The CDR3 here is CASSLNSNYGYTF. The DNA of the CDR3 is TGTGCCAGCAGCTTAAATTCTAACTATGGCTACACCTTC.

This clonotype showed up just a few times. The chain employs TRBV19 and TRBJ2-7; D remains unclear. Germline V CDR1 and CDR2: LNHDA, SQIVND (reference sequence). The CDR3 extends over 13 amino acids. V lost 3 bases and J lost 3, with 9 bases in between. The CDR3 region is CASSMKLHYEQYF. DNA for the CDR3: TGTGCCAGTAGTATGAAACTACACTACGAGCAGTACTTC.